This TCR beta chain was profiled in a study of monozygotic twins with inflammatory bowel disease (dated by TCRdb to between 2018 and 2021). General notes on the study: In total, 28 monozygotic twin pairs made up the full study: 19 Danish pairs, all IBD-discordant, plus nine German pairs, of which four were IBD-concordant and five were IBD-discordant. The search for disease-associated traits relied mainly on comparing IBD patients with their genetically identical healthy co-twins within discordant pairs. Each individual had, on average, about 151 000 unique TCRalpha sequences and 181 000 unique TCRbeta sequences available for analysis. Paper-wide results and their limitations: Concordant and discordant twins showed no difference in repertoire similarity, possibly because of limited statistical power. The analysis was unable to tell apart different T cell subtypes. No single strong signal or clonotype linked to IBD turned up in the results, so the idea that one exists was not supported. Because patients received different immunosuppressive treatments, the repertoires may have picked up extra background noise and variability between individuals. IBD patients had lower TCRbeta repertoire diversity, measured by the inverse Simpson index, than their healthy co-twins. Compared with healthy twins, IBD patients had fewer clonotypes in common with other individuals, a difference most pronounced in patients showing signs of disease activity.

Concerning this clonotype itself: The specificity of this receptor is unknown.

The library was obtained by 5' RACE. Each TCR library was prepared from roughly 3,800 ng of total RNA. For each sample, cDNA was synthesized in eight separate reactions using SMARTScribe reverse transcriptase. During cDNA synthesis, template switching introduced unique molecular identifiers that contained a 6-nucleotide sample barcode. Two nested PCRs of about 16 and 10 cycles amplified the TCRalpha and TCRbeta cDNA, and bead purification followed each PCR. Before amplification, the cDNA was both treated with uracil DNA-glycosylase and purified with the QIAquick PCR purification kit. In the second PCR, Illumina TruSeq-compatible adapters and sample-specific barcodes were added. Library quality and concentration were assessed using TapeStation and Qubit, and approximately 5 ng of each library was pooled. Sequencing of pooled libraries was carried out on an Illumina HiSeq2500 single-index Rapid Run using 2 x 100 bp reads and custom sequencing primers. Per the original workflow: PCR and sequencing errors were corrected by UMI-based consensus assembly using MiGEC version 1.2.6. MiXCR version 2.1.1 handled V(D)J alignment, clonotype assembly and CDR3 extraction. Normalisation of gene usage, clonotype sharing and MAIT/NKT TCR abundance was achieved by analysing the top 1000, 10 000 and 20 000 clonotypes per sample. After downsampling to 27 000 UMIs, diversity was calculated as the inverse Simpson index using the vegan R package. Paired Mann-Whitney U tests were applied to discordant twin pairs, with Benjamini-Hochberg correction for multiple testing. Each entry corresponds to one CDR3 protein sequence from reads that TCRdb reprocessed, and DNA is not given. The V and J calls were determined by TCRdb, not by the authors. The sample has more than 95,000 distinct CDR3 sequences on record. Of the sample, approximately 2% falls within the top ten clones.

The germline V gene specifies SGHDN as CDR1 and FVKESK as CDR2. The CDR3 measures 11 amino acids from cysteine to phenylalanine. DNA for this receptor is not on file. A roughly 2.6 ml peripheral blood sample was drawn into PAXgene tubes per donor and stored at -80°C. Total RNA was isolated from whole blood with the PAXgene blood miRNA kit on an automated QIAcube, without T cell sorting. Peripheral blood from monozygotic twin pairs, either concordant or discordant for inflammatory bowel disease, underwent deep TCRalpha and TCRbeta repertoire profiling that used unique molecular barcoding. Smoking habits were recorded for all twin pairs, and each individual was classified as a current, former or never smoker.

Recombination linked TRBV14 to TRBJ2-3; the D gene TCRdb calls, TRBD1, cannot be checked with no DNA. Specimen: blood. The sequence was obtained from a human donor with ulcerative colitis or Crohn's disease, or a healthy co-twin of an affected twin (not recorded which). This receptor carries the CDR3 CASSQGRTQYF.